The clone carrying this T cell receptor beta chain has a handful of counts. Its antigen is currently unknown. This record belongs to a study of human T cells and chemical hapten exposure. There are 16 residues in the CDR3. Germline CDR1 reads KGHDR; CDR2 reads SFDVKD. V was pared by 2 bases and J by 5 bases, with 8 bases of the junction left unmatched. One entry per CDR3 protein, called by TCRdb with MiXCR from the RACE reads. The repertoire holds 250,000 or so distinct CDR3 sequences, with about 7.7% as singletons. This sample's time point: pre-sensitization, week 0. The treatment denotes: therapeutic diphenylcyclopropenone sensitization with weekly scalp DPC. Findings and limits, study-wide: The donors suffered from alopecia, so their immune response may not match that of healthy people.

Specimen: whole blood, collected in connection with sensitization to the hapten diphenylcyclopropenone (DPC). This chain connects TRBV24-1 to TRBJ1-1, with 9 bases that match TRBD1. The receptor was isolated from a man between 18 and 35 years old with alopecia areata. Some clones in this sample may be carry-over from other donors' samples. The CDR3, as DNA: TGTGCCACCAGTGATTCGGACAGGGGATCGGAAACTGAAGCTTTCTTT. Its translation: CATSDSDRGSETEAFF.